The 14 T cell receptor beta chains in this list originate from one sample, sequenced in a study of blood T cell repertoires in COVID-19. Sequenced by immunoSEQ multiplex PCR; TCRdb stores in-frame clones only, minus some. Altogether around 200,000 clones are present, approximately 86% being singletons, with the ten largest covering 2.7%. The sequenced sample consisted of peripheral blood. Every receptor here comes from a man aged 40-49 years with active or convalescent COVID-19.

V gene TRBV19 combines with J gene TRBJ1-6; 7 bases fit TRBD1. J was trimmed by 7 bases and V by 3 bases; bases with no gene match: 9. Germline CDR1 is LNHDA and CDR2 is SQIVND (reference sequence). The CDR3 length is 16 residues. The CDR3 sequence is CASSITSGQRNSPLHF. CDR3 nucleotides: TGTGCCAGTAGTATCACCTCGGGACAGAGGAATTCACCCCTCCACTTT.

V gene TRBV5-1 combines with J gene TRBJ1-4; D is perhaps TRBD1 (6 bases). Trimming shortened V by 3 bases and J by 5 bases, and 8 bases separated the two germline ends. The CDR3 sequence is 13 residues long. CDR1 SGHRS and CDR2 YFSETQ come from the germline V gene. The CDR3 region has the DNA TGCGCCAGCAGCTGGGACACAAATGAAAAACTGTTTTTT. Translating gives CASSWDTNEKLFF.

V gene TRBV10-3 combines with J gene TRBJ2-1; TRBD1 matches at 12 bases. Germline V gene data show CDR1 as ENHRY and CDR2 as SYGVKD. CDR3 length: 15 amino acids. With 4 bases clipped from V and 7 bases from J, the junction kept 5 bases outside the gene matches. The CDR3 is CAISGGQGAFNEQFF. The CDR3 nucleotides are TGTGCCATCAGTGGGGGACAGGGGGCTTTTAATGAGCAGTTCTTC.

The chain combines TRBV3-1 (or the pseudogene TRBV3-2) with TRBJ2-1; D unclear. This CDR3 has 15 amino acids. Germline V gene data show CDR1 as LGHDT and CDR2 as YNNKEL (reference sequence). Trimming took 1 base from V and 2 from J, leaving 9 bases between them. DNA for the CDR3: TGTGCCAGCAGCCAAGGATGGCTCCCCTACAATGAGCAGTTCTTC. Its protein product is CASSQGWLPYNEQFF.

The rearrangement uses TRBV3-1 (or the pseudogene TRBV3-2) and TRBJ1-5, with D unresolved. The germline CDR1 and CDR2 sequences are LGHDT and YNNKEL (reference sequence). V shed 1 base and J shed 0 bases, with 10 bases lying between them. The CDR3 has 16 amino acids. CDR3 in amino acids: CASSQGTGISNQPQHF. CDR3 coding DNA: TGTGCCAGCAGCCAAGGAACCGGGATTAGCAATCAGCCCCAGCATTTT.

This rearrangement joins TRBV29-1 to TRBJ2-7; TRBD1 matches at 9 bases. The length of the CDR3 is 13 residues. Germline trimming cut 3 bases from V and 7 bases from J; bases unmatched to any gene: 7. Germline V gene data show CDR1 as SQVTM and CDR2 as ANQGSEA. The CDR3 region has the DNA TGCAGCGTTGATCCGGGACAGGGTAAAGAGCAGTACTTC. Translating it yields CSVDPGQGKEQYF.

V gene TRBV9 combines with J gene TRBJ2-3; 9 bases agree with TRBD2. Germline V gene sequence: CDR1 SGDLS, CDR2 YYNGEE. The CDR3 spans 16 residues. Trimming took 0 bases from V and 3 from J; bases not matched to a gene: 5. The CDR3 nucleotides are TGTGCCAGCAGCGTAGGTAGAAGCGGGGGGACAGATACGCAGTATTTT. This translates into CASSVGRSGGTDTQYF.

The chain employs TRBV9 and TRBJ2-3, with a weak D call TRBD2 (6 bases). V gave up 8 bases and J gave up 2 bases, with 9 bases separating them. In germline, CDR1 is SGDLS, CDR2 YYNGEE. The CDR3 is made up of 12 amino acids. The CDR3: CASSGDTDTQYF. CDR3 nucleotide sequence: TGTGCCAGTTCGGGGGACACAGATACGCAGTATTTT.

V gene TRBV30 combines with J gene TRBJ1-6; 7 positions agree with TRBD1. The CDR3 is 14 amino acids. V was clipped by 3 bases and J by 8 bases; unmatched bases: 7. The germline V gene encodes CDR1 GTSNPN and CDR2 SVGIG (reference sequence). In DNA form, the CDR3 reads TGTGCCTGGAGAAAAGGGACAGTTTATTCACCCCTCCACTTT. This gives the protein CAWRKGTVYSPLHF.

This chain joins TRBV27 and TRBJ2-7; 8 positions match TRBD1. This CDR3 comprises 13 residues. Germline V gives CDR1 MNHEY, CDR2 SMNVEV (reference sequence). The ends lost 6 bases at V and 7 bases at J; junction bases unmatched: 8. The CDR3, as DNA: TGTGCCAGCAGCCTGGGACGGGACAGGGAGCAGTACTTC. This encodes CASSLGRDREQYF.

The chain links TRBV30 to TRBJ1-2; D is uncertain. Germline V gene data show CDR1 as GTSNPN and CDR2 as SVGIG (reference sequence). V lost 4 bases, J lost 5 bases, and 14 bases lay in between. The CDR3 sequence is 13 residues long. CDR3 sequence: CAWINPAGYGYTF. The CDR3 DNA follows: TGTGCCTGGATCAATCCGGCGGGGTATGGCTACACCTTC. Using reference TRBV30 and TRBJ1-2 for the parts outside the CDR3, the full variable domain is SQTIHQWPATLVQPVGSPLSLECTVEGTSNPNLYWYRQAAGRGLQLLFYSVGIGQISSEVPQNLSASRPQDRQFILSSKKLLLSDSGFYLCAWINPAGYGYTFGSGTRLTVV.

The rearrangement joins TRBV6-1 to TRBJ2-7; D is possibly TRBD2 (7 bases). The CDR3 runs 14 residues. V lost 2 bases and J lost 7, with 15 bases in between. In germline, CDR1 is MNHNS, CDR2 SASEGT. The CDR3 region is CASSESGRGGEQYF. Here the CDR3 DNA reads TGTGCCAGCAGTGAATCAGGGAGGGGGGGTGAGCAGTACTTC.

The chain links TRBV5-1 to TRBJ1-5, with D perhaps TRBD1 (5 bases). Germline V gene lookup returns CDR1 SGHRS and CDR2 YFSETQ. The CDR3 sequence is 15 residues long. Trimming removed 0 bases from V and 0 bases from J, with 7 bases in between. CDR3 sequence reads: CASSLGQSSNQPQHF. The CDR3 nucleotides are TGCGCCAGCAGCTTGGGACAGTCTAGCAATCAGCCCCAGCATTTT.

The rearrangement links TRBV28 to TRBJ2-5; a possible D gene is TRBD2 (5 bases). Per germline, CDR1 MDHEN and CDR2 SYDVKM. V was cut by 2 bases and J by 0 bases, with 7 bases left in between. The CDR3 runs to 14 residues. CDR3 DNA sequence: TGTGCCAGCAGTTTAAAGGACTACCAAGAGACCCAGTACTTC. This translates into CASSLKDYQETQYF.